This TCR beta chain was profiled in a study of long-term antiretroviral therapy in people with HIV. Study-level points and caveats: After ART, diversity increased yet remained lower than transplant donor controls.

A note on this clone: Its antigen is not identified.

The CDR3 loop spans 14 amino acids. J was trimmed by 3 bases and V by 5 bases; bases with no gene match: 1. Germline loops: CDR1 MRHNA, CDR2 SNTAGT. Survey-level immunoSEQ v3.0 assays were run. Sequencing used immunoSEQ multiplex PCR; TCRdb keeps in-frame clones, though not all of them. The sample has approximately 8,900 clones; around 73% are singletons. The sequenced sample was unsorted PBMCs, obtained 0.4 years before starting antiretroviral therapy. The clonotype comes from a man aged 25-45 years with HIV. The chain is built from TRBV6-4 and TRBJ2-3; 11 nucleotides line up with TRBD2. The CDR3 is CASSLAGGTDTQYF. CDR3 sequence (DNA): TGTGCCAGCAGTCTAGCGGGAGGAACAGATACGCAGTATTTT.